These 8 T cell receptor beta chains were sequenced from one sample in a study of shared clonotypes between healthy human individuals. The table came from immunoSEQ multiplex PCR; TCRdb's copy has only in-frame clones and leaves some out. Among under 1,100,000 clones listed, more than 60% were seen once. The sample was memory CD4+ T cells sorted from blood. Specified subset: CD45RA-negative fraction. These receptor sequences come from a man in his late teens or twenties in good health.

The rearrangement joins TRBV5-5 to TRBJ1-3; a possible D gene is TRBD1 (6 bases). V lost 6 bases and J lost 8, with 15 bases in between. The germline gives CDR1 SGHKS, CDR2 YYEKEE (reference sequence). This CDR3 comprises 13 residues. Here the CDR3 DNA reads TGTGCCAGCAACCCTTCAGGGGCGTACACCATATATTTT. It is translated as CASNPSGAYTIYF.

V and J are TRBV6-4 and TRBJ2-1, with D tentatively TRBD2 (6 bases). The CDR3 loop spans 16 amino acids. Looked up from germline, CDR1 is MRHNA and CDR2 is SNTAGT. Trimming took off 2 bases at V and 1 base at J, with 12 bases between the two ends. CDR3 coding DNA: TGTGCCAGCAGTGACAGGGCTAGCGCTTCCTACAATGAGCAGTTCTTC. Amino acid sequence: CASSDRASASYNEQFF.

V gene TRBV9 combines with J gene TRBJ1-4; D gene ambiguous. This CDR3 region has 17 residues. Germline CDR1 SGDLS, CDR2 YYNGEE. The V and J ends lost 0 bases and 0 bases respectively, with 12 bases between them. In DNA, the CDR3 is TGTGCCAGCAGCGTAGACAGAGGGTTTGCAACTAATGAAAAACTGTTTTTT. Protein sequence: CASSVDRGFATNEKLFF.

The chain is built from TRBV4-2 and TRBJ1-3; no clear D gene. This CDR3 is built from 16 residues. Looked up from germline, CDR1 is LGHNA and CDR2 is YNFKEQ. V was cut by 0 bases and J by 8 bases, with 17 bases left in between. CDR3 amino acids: CASSQETGPPGHTIYF. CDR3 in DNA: TGTGCCAGCAGCCAAGAGACCGGGCCCCCCGGGCACACCATATATTTT.

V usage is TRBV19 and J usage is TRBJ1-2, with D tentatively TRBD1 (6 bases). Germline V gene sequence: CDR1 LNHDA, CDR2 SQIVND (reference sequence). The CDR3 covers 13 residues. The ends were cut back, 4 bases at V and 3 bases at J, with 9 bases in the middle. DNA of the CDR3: TGTGCCAGTAGTAGGGACAAGGACTATGGCTACACCTTC. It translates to CASSRDKDYGYTF.

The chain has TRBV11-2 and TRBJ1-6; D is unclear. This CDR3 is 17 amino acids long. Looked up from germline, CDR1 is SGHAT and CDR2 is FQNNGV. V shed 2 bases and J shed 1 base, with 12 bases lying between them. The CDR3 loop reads CASSLIAPSSYNSPLHF. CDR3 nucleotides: TGTGCCAGCAGCTTAATAGCCCCAAGTTCCTATAATTCACCCCTCCACTTT.

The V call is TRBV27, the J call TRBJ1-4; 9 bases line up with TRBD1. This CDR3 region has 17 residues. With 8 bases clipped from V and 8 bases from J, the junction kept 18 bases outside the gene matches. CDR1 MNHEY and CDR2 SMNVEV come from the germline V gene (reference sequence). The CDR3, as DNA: TGTGCCAGCTCAGCAAGGACAGGGGTAGTATTTCGCGAAAAACTGTTTTTT. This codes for CASSARTGVVFREKLFF.

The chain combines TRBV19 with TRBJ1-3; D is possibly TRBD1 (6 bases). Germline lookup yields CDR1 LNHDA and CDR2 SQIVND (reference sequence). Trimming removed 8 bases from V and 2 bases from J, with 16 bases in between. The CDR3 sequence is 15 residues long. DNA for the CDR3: TGTGCCAGTGCTACTCGGACAGTCCCTGGAAACACCATATATTTT. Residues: CASATRTVPGNTIYF.